This T cell receptor (beta chain) emerged from a study of control samples from healthy donors and cancer patients (dated by TCRdb to 2020 to 2021). Library method: the immunoSEQ multiplex PCR assay. TCRdb mirrors the immuneACCESS table, restricted to in-frame sequences. Some clones are absent from its copies; in checked studies, under half trace to an unresolved V gene, and the reason for the others is unknown. The sample data list 65,000 to 85,000 clones, and more than 75% of these were observed just once. The ten largest account for around 2.3% of the sample. As to this clone: This clone's antigen is unknown. No much larger clonotype is one base removed from it; base qualities were not supplied.

The sample was PBMCs. This TCR came from a woman between 50 and 59 years old with head and neck cancer.

The encoded CDR3 is CASSLGLAGGRVDTQYF. The nucleotide sequence is given as TGTGCCAGCAGCTTAGGTCTAGCGGGGGGGCGAGTAGATACGCAGTATTTT. The chain links TRBV11-2 with TRBJ2-3; 12 bases in the junction line up with TRBD2. V has 1 base trimmed and J has 5 bases trimmed; junction bases matching no gene number 7. CDR1 and CDR2 are read off the germline V gene as SGHAT and FQNNGV. Its CDR3 holds 17 amino acids, cysteine through phenylalanine. The retained sequence is limited to the CDR3, 51 bases, with the frame set at the first base.